These T cell receptor beta chains were read from a single sample in a study of regulatory T cells in long-lasting Graves disease. TCRdb reprocessed the multiplex PCR reads via MiXCR and lists one record per CDR3 protein. Of roughly 420,000 distinct CDR3 sequences in the sample, roughly 15% are singletons; the top ten hold roughly 10%. These same records also appear under a second study, on T cells in Graves' hyperthyroidism and ophthalmopathy.

The starting material was peripheral blood mononuclear cells (PBMCs), obtained at new diagnosis, from a patient treated with antithyroid drugs. The source is a woman aged 30 to 39 with Graves disease. The CDR3 runs from the conserved cysteine through the conserved F or W. Each record gives: V gene, D gene, clone size, J gene, CDR3 DNA, CDR3 protein. A D gene is named only where the DNA matches it firmly. The size entry is marked missing in some rows and otherwise reads once, few, many or a size class.

>TRBV28|-|-|TRBJ2-7
TGTGCCAGCAGTTTAATTGGGACTCTCTACGAGCAGTACTTC
CASSLIGTLYEQYF
>TRBV11-2|TRBD1|-|TRBJ2-7
TGTGCCAGCAGCCCAGGAGGGACAGGGTGGTCCTACGAGCAGTACTTC
CASSPGGTGWSYEQYF
>TRBV19|-|many|TRBJ1-1
TGTGCCAGTCACACTAGCCAGGGGAACACTGAAGCTTTCTTT
CASHTSQGNTEAFF
>TRBV19|-|-|TRBJ2-1
TGTGCCAGTAGTCTGAAGGACGGTTGGTCATACAATGAGCAGTTCTTC
CASSLKDGWSYNEQFF
>TRBV6-2/TRBV6-3|TRBD1|-|TRBJ2-1
TGTGCCAGCAGTTACACAGGGGCTAATCGTGAGCAGTTCTTC
CASSYTGANREQFF
>TRBV2|-|many|TRBJ2-2
TGTGCCACCCAGCTCACCTACGTAACCGGGGAGCTGTTTTTT
CATQLTYVTGELFF
>TRBV6-5|-|-|TRBJ2-7
TGTGCCAGCAGTTACTATCAGGGATCAACCTACGAGCAGTACTTC
CASSYYQGSTYEQYF
>TRBV18|-|once|TRBJ2-2
TGTGCCAGCTCACGACGGGTAAACGCTCATGAGCGCACTAACACCGGGGAGCTGTTTTTT
CASSRRVNAHERTNTGELFF
>TRBV28|TRBD1|many|TRBJ2-7
TGTGCCAGCAGTTTAGGGGACAGGGGGCTCAAGCAGTACTTC
CASSLGDRGLKQYF
>TRBV11-2|-|-|TRBJ1-1
TGTGCCAGCAGCTTAGATCGTTTGGCACGGCAGGGCCTGAACACTGAAGCTTTCTTT
CASSLDRLARQGLNTEAFF
>TRBV4-1|TRBD2|-|TRBJ2-2
TGCGCCAGCAGCCAAGAGCTCTTGGCGGGGGGAAACACCGGGGAGCTGTTTTTT
CASSQELLAGGNTGELFF
>TRBV19|TRBD1|few|TRBJ1-5
TGTGCCGGGGGGGACAGGGGGGATCAGCCCCAGCATTTT
CAGGDRGDQPQHF
>TRBV28|-|many|TRBJ2-1
TGTGCCACGGCCCTTCTTTACGATGAGCAGTTCTTC
CATALLYDEQFF
>TRBV20-1|TRBD1|many|TRBJ2-1
TGCAGTGCTTCCGAAATGGACAGGGGAATAAGCTCCTACAATGAGCAGTTCTTC
CSASEMDRGISSYNEQFF
>TRBV20-1|TRBD2|-|TRBJ2-3
TGCAGTGCCAGGACTAGCGGGAGCCGTACAGATACGCAGTATTTT
CSARTSGSRTDTQYF
>TRBV27|-|many|TRBJ2-2
TGTGCCAGCAGTGTGGCCGGGACGGAGTTTTCCGGGGAGCTGTTTTTT
CASSVAGTEFSGELFF
>TRBV6-1|TRBD1|many|TRBJ2-7
TGTGCCAGCAGTGCCCGGGACAGCTCCTACGAGCAGTACTTC
CASSARDSSYEQYF
>TRBV19|-|-|TRBJ2-2
TGTGCCTCGAGGGGGGAGAACACCGGGGAGCTGTTTTTT
CASRGENTGELFF
>TRBV9|TRBD2|many|TRBJ2-5
TGTGCCAGCAGCTCCCGACTAGCGGAGACCCAGTACTTC
CASSSRLAETQYF
>TRBV20-1|-|-|TRBJ2-2
TGCAGTGCTAGGCGGGTCGGGGCCGCGTTCACCGGGGAGCTGTTTTTT
CSARRVGAAFTGELFF
>TRBV15|-|many|TRBJ1-2
TGTGCCACCAGCAGAGACCGGACAAACAGCTATGGCTACACCTTC
CATSRDRTNSYGYTF
>TRBV6-2/TRBV6-3|-|-|TRBJ1-5
TGTGCCAGCAGTTACACGCCGGGACCAGGCCAGCCCCAGCATTTT
CASSYTPGPGQPQHF
>TRBV28|-|many|TRBJ2-1
TGTGCCAGCAGGCTCTTATACGGGAATGAGCAGTTCTTC
CASRLLYGNEQFF
>TRBV27|-|many|TRBJ2-5
TGTGCCAGCATGGCGGCGGGCGAAGCCCAGACCCAGTACTTC
CASMAAGEAQTQYF
>TRBV5-1|TRBD1|many|TRBJ2-7
TGCGCCAGCAGCCCGGGGACAGGGGGGCCTTACGAGCAGTACTTC
CASSPGTGGPYEQYF
>TRBV5-4|-|-|TRBJ1-1
TGTGCCAGCAGCTTGGGGCCCTCTGAAGCTTTCTTT
CASSLGPSEAFF
>TRBV29-1|TRBD2|many|TRBJ2-3
TGCAGCGTTGATGGGGGACTAGCGGGAGCTGGGGTCTTCACAGATACGCAGTATTTT
CSVDGGLAGAGVFTDTQYF
>TRBV11-2|-|many|TRBJ2-3
TGTGCCAGCAGCCCTGGGGCATACACAGATACGCAGTATTTT
CASSPGAYTDTQYF
>TRBV7-9|-|many|TRBJ2-7
TGTGCCAGCAGCTCACGGGTACAGGCGGCCTACGAGCAGTACTTC
CASSSRVQAAYEQYF
>TRBV12-3/TRBV12-4|-|few|TRBJ2-6
TGTGCCAGCACCGGCCAGGACACTGGGGCCAACGTCCTGACTTTC
CASTGQDTGANVLTF
>TRBV3-1|-|many|TRBJ1-1
TGTGCCAGCAGCCCCCCGTTGATGAACACTGAAGCTTTCTTT
CASSPPLMNTEAFF
>TRBV28|TRBD2|many|TRBJ2-7
TGTGCCAGCAGTTTATCTGGACTAGCGGGAGGGCCGTGGGAGCAGTACTTC
CASSLSGLAGGPWEQYF
>TRBV27|-|-|TRBJ2-3
TGTGCCAGCAGTTCATTGGGGACGTCATATACGCAGTATTTT
CASSSLGTSYTQYF
>TRBV28|TRBD2|many|TRBJ2-1
TGTGCCAGCAGTTTATTACCGGGACTAGCGGGAGGGTTATCCTACAATGAGCAGTTCTTC
CASSLLPGLAGGLSYNEQFF
>TRBV27|-|many|TRBJ2-1
TGTGCCAGCCTCTCAGGGACAAGGTCCTACAATGAGCAGTTCTTC
CASLSGTRSYNEQFF
>TRBV6-1|TRBD1|many|TRBJ2-7
TGTGCCAGCAGCTGGAAGCGCGAGGGGGCTTCCTCCTACGAGCAGTACTTC
CASSWKREGASSYEQYF
>TRBV12-3/TRBV12-4|TRBD2|many|TRBJ2-3
TGTGCCAGCAGTTTAGGGTTGGGACTAGAGACAGATACGCAGTATTTT
CASSLGLGLETDTQYF
>TRBV20-1|-|many|TRBJ2-7
TGCAGTGCTAGAAACACGGATACCTACGAGCAGTACTTC
CSARNTDTYEQYF
>TRBV6-1|-|many|TRBJ1-2
TGTGCCAGCAGTGATCAGATGGGTAGGGGGGGCTACACCTTC
CASSDQMGRGGYTF
>TRBV28|-|few|TRBJ1-2
TGTGCCAGCAGTTTGTTCAGTTTCTGGACCGGAATCTATGGCTACACCTTC
CASSLFSFWTGIYGYTF
>TRBV12-3/TRBV12-4|-|many|TRBJ2-7
TGTGCCAGCAGTTTACAGTTAGGGGGCTACGAGCAGTACTTC
CASSLQLGGYEQYF
>TRBV11-2|-|many|TRBJ2-1
TGTGCCAGCGGCCGTGGGAGCGAGGTCGATGAGCAGTTCTTC
CASGRGSEVDEQFF
>TRBV29-1|-|-|TRBJ1-2
TGCAGCGTTACTCTTACAGAATTCTATGGCTACACCTTC
CSVTLTEFYGYTF
>TRBV20-1|TRBD1|-|TRBJ1-5
TGCAGTGCTGCCCCGGACAGGGTCAATCAGCCCCAGCATTTT
CSAAPDRVNQPQHF